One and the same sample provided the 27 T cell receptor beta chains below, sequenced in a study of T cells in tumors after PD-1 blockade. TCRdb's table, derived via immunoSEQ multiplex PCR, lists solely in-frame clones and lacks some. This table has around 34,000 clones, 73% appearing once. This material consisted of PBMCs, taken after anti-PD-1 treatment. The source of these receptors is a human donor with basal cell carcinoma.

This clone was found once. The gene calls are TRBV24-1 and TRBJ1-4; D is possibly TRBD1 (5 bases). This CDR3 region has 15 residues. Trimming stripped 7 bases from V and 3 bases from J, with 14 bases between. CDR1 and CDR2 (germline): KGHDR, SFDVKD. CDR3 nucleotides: TGTGCCACCAGGTCCTCGACAGAGTCTAATGAAAAACTGTTTTTT. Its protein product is CATRSSTESNEKLFF.

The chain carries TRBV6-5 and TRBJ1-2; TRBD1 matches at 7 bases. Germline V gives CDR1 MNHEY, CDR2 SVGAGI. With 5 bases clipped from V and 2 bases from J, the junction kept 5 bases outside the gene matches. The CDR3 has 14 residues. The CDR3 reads CASSRLQGNYGYTF. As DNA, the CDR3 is TGTGCCAGCAGTCGCCTACAGGGGAACTATGGCTACACCTTC.

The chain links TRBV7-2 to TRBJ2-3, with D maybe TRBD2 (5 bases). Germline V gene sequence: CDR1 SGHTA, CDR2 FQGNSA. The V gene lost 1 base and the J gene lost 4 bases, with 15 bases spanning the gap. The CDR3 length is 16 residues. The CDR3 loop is CASSLDLAGRADTQYF. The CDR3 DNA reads TGTGCCAGCAGCTTAGATCTGGCGGGCCGGGCAGATACGCAGTATTTT.

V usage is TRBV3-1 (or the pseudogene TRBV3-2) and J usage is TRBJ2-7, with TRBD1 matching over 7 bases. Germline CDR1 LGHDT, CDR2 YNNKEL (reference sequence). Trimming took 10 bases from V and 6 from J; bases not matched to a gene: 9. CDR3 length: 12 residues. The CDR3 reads CAIGDSFGEQYF. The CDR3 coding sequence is TGTGCCATCGGGGACAGTTTTGGCGAGCAGTACTTC.

CDR3 nucleotide sequence: TGTGCCAGCAGCCAGTTAGCGGGAACCTACGAGCAGTACTTC. Amino acid sequence: CASSQLAGTYEQYF. The chain employs TRBV7-3 and TRBJ2-7; 8 bases fit TRBD2. Trimming cost V 5 bases and J 2 bases; bases outside gene matches: 5. The CDR3 is 14 amino acids. The germline V gene encodes CDR1 SGHTA and CDR2 FQGTGA.

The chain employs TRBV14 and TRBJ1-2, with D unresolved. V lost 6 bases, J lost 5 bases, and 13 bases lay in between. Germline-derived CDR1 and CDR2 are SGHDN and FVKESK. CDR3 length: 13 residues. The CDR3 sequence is CASSSDIGYGYTF. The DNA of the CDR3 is TGTGCCAGCAGTTCAGATATCGGATATGGCTACACCTTC.

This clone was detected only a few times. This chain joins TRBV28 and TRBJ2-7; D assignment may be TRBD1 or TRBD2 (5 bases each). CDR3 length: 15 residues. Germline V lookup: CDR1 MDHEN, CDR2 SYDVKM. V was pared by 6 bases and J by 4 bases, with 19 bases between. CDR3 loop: CASRGRDGLGYEQYF. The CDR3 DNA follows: TGTGCCAGCAGGGGCCGGGACGGCCTTGGGTACGAGCAGTACTTC.

The CDR3 nucleotides are TGTGCCAGCGGTCAATCAAGACGCCAGGAAAAACTGTTTTTT. It translates to CASGQSRRQEKLFF. The chain has TRBV28 and TRBJ1-4; D is unclear. CDR3 length: 14 amino acids. Trimming cost V 8 bases and J 8 bases, with 18 bases left between them. The germline gives CDR1 MDHEN, CDR2 SYDVKM.

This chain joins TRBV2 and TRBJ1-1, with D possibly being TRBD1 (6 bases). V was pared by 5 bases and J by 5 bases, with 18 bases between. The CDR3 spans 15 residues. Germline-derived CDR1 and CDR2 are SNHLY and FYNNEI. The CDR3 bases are TGTGCCAGCAGTCAGGGGCGAGGTGTACTGACTGAAGCTTTCTTT. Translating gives CASSQGRGVLTEAFF.

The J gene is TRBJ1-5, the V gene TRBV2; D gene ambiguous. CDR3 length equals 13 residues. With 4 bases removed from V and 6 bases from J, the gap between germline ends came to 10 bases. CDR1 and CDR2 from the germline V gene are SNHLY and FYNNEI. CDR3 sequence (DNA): TGTGCCAGCAGTGTAGCCGGGAGTCAGCCCCAGCATTTT. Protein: CASSVAGSQPQHF.

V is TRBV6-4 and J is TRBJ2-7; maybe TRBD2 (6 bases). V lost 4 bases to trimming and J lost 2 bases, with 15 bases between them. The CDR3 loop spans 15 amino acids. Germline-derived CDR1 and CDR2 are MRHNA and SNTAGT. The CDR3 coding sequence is TGTGCCAGCAGTGGGCCCGGGGGTAGGACCTACGAGCAGTACTTC. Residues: CASSGPGGRTYEQYF.

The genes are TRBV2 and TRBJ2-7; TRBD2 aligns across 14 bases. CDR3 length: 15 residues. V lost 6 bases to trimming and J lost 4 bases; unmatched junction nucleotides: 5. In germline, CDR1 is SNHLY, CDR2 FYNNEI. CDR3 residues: CASRTSGRELYEQYF. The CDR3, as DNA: TGTGCCAGCAGGACTAGCGGGAGGGAGTTGTACGAGCAGTACTTC.

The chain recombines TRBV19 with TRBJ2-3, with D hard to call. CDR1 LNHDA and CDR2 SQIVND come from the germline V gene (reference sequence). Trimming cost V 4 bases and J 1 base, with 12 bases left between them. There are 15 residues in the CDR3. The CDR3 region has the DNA TGTGCCAGTAGTAACCCCGGTCGGGGCACAGATACGCAGTATTTT. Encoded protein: CASSNPGRGTDTQYF.

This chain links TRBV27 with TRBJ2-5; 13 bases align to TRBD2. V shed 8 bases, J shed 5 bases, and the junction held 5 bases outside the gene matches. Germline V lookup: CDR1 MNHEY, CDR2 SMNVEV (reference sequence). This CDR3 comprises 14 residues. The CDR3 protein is CASGWGLAGETQYF. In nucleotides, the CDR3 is TGTGCCAGCGGCTGGGGACTAGCGGGGGAGACCCAGTACTTC.

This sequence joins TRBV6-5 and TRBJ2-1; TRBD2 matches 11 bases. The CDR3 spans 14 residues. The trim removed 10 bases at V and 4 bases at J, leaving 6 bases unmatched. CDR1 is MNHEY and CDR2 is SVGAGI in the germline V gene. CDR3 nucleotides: TGTGCCACCGCGACTAGCGGGAATTACAATGAGCAGTTCTTC. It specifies CATATSGNYNEQFF.

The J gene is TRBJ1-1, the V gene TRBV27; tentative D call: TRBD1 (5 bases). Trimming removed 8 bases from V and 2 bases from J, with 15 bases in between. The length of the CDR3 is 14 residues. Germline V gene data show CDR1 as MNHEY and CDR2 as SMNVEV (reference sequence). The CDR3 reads CASSVRGYNTEAFF. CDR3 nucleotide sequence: TGTGCCAGCTCTGTAAGGGGATACAACACTGAAGCTTTCTTT.

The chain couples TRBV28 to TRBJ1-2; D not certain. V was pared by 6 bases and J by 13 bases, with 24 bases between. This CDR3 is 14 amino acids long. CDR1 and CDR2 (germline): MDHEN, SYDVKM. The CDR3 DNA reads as TGTGCCAGCAGGTCCGGAGAAGGTTTGATAGTTCGCACCTTC. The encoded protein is CASRSGEGLIVRTF.

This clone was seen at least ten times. The CDR3: CASSPGTGGPYNEQFF. The CDR3 DNA reads TGCGCCAGCAGCCCGGGGACAGGGGGACCCTACAATGAGCAGTTCTTC. V gene TRBV5-1 combines with J gene TRBJ2-1; 11 nucleotides agree with TRBD1. The germline V gene encodes CDR1 SGHRS and CDR2 YFSETQ. V trimming: 4 bases; J trimming: 2 bases; junction bases outside the gene matches: 5. The CDR3 covers 16 residues. The variable domain in full, with the rest retrieved from reference TRBV5-1 and TRBJ2-1, is KAGVTQTPRYLIKTRGQQVTLSCSPISGHRSVSWYQQTPGQGLQFLFEYFSETQRNKGNFPGRFSGRQFSNSRSEMNVSTLELGDSALYLCASSPGTGGPYNEQFFGPGTRLTVL.

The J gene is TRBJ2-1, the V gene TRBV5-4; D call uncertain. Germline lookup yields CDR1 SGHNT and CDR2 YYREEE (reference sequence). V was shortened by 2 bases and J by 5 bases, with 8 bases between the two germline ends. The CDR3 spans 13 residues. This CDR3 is CASSFRWDNEQFF. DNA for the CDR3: TGTGCCAGCAGCTTTAGGTGGGACAATGAGCAGTTCTTC.

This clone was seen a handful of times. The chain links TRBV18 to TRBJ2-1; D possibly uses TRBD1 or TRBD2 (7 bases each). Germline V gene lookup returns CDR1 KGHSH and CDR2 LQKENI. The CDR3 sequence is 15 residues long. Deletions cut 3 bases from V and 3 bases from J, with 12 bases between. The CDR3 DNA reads TGTGCCAGCTCACCCCAGGGGGGGGACTACAATGAGCAGTTCTTC. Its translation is CASSPQGGDYNEQFF.

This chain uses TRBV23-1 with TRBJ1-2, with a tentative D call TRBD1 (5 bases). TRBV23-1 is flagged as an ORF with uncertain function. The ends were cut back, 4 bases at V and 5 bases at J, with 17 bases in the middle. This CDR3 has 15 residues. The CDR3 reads CASSPRQGIAYGYTF. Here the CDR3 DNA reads TGCGCCAGCAGTCCGCGCCAGGGAATAGCATATGGCTACACCTTC.

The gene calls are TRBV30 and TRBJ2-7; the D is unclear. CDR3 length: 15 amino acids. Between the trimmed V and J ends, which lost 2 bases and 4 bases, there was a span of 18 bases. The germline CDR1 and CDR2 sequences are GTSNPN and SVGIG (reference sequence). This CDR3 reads CAWSRVELVFYEQYF. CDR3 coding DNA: TGTGCCTGGAGTCGGGTAGAGCTTGTATTTTACGAGCAGTACTTC.

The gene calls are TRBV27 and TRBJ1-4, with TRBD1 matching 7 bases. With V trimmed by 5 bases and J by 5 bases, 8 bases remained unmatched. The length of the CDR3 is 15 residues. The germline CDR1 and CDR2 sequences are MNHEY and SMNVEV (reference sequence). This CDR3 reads CASSPRTGLNEKLFF. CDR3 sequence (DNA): TGTGCCAGCAGTCCTCGGACAGGACTCAATGAAAAACTGTTTTTT.

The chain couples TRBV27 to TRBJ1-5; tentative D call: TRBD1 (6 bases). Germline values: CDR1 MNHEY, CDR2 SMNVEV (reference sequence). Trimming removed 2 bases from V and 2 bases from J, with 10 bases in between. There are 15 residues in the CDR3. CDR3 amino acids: CASSLQGRGNQPQHF. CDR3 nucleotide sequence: TGTGCCAGCAGTTTACAGGGGCGAGGCAATCAGCCCCAGCATTTT.

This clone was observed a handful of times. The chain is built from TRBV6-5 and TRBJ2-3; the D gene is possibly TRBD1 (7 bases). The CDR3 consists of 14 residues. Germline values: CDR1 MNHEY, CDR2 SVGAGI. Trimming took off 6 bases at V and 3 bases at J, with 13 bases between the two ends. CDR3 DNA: TGTGCCAGCAGGACCGGGGGACAGACAGATACGCAGTATTTT. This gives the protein CASRTGGQTDTQYF.

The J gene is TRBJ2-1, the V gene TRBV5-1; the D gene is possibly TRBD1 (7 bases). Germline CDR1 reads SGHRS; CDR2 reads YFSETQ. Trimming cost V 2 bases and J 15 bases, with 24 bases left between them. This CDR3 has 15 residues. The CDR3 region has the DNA TGCGCCAGCAGCTTCTCACTGCTAGCGTCTCCAGGGGGGTTCTTC. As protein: CASSFSLLASPGGFF.

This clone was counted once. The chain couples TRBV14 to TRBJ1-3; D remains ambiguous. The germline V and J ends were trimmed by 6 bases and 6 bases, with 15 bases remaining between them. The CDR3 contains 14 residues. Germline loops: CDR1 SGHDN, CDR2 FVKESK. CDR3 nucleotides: TGTGCCAGCAGTCGAGCAATCACAGAAAACACCATATATTTT. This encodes CASSRAITENTIYF.